This T cell receptor beta chain derives from a study of T-cell reconstitution after alpha-beta-depleted transplantation in children. The TCRbeta library incorporated unique molecular identifiers. TCRdb analysed the PCR reads with MiXCR anew, one entry per CDR3 protein. The sample yields 200,000 to 250,000 distinct CDR3 sequences, 6.5% to 9% seen once. V lost 0 bases and J lost 7, with 21 bases in between. CDR3 length: 17 residues. Germline V gene data show CDR1 as LGHNA and CDR2 as YSLEER. Regarding the study as a whole: Surviving recipient T cells and intrathymic progenitors accounted for some patients' high TCRbeta diversity at day 60. There were reportedly several hundred expanded graft clones from which alpha-beta T cells came about two months after transplant. Newly generated T cells supplied most T-cell counts and diversity one year post-transplant.

This clonotype has at least ten counts. What it binds is not known. The TCR originated in a male patient between 5 and 17 years old who had a stem cell transplant for acute lymphoblastic leukemia, so the T cells may come from the graft donor. The sample here was PBMCs, mostly from graft donor cells, taken 180 days after TCRalphabeta/CD19-depleted stem cell transplant. This chain joins TRBV4-3 and TRBJ1-1; a weak D match, TRBD1 (5 bases). CDR3 DNA sequence: TGCGCCAGCAGCCAAGAACTTCAGACCGGGACTCGGAATGAAGCTTTCTTT. It is translated as CASSQELQTGTRNEAFF.